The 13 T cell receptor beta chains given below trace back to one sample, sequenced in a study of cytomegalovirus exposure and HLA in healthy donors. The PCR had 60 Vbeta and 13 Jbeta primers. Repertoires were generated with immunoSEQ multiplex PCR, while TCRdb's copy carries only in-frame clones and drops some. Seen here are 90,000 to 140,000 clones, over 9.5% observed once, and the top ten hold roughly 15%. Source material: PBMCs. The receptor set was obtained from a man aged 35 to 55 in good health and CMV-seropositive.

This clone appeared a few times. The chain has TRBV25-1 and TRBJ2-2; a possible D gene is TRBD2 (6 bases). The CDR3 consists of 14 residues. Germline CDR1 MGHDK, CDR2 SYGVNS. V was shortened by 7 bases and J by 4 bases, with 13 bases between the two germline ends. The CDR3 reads CASTVAAGTGELFF. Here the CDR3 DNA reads TGTGCCAGCACAGTAGCGGCCGGCACCGGGGAGCTGTTTTTT.

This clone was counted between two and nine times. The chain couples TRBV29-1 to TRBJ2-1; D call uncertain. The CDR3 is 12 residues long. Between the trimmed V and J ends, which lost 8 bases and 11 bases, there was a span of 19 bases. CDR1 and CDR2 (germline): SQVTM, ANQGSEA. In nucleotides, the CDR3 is TGCAGCACCCGCGGCCCCCTCTCAAAGCAGTTCTTC. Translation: CSTRGPLSKQFF.

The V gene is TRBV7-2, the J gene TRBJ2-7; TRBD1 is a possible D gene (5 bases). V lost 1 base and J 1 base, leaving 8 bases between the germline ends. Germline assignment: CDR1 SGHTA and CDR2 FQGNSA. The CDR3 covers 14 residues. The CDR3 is CASSLGRGSYEQYF. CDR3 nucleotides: TGTGCCAGCAGCTTAGGTAGGGGTTCCTACGAGCAGTACTTC.

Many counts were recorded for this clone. The CDR3 nucleotides are TGTGCCAGCAGACCGACAGGGGCTCAGCCCCAGCATTTT. As protein: CASRPTGAQPQHF. The chain couples TRBV28 to TRBJ1-5; 8 positions match TRBD1. CDR1 and CDR2 from the germline V gene are MDHEN and SYDVKM. This CDR3 spans 13 amino acids. The J segment lost 6 bases and the V segment lost 6 bases, leaving 4 bases of the junction unmatched.

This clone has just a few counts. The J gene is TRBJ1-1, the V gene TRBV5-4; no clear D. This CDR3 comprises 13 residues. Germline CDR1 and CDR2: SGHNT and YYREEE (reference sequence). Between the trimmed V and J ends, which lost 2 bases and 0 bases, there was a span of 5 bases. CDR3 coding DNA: TGTGCCAGCAGCTTCTCGGTGAACACTGAAGCTTTCTTT. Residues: CASSFSVNTEAFF.

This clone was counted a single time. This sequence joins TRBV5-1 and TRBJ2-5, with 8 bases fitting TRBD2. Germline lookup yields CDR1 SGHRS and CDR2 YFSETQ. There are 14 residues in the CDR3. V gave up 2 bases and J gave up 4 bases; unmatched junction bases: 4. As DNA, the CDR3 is TGCGCCAGCAGCTTTTACGGGAGGGTAGAGACCCAGTACTTC. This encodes CASSFYGRVETQYF.

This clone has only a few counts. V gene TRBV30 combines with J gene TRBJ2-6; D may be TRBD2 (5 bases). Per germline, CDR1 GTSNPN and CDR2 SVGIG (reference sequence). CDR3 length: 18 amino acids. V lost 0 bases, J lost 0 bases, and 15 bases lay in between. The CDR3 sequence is CAWSVARTFISGANVLTF. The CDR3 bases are TGTGCCTGGAGTGTAGCCAGGACTTTCATCTCTGGGGCCAACGTCCTGACTTTC.

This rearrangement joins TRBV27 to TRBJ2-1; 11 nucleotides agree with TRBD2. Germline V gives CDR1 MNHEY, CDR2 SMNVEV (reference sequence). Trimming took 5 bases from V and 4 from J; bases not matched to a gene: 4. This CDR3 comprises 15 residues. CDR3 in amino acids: CASSILAGVYNEQFF. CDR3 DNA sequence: TGTGCCAGCAGTATACTAGCGGGAGTTTACAATGAGCAGTTCTTC.

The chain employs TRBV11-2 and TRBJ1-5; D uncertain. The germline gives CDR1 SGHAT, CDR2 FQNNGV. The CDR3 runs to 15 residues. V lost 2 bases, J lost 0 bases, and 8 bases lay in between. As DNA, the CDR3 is TGTGCCAGCAGCTTACTCGCAGGTAGCAATCAGCCCCAGCATTTT. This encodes CASSLLAGSNQPQHF.

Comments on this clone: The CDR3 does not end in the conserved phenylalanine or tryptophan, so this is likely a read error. CDR3 loop: CASSQGTGPKYGYTL. DNA of the CDR3: TGCGCCAGCAGCCAAGGGACAGGGCCTAAATATGGCTACACCTTA. The chain links TRBV4-3 to TRBJ1-2; 8 positions match TRBD1. CDR1 is LGHNA, CDR2 YSLEER, per germline. This CDR3 has 15 amino acids.

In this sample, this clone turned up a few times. The CDR3 nucleotides read TGCGCCAGCAGCCCCCGGGACATGAACACTGAAGCTTTCTTT. Protein sequence: CASSPRDMNTEAFF. The J gene is TRBJ1-1, the V gene TRBV5-1, with D possibly TRBD1 on 6 matching bases. V was shortened by 4 bases and J by 0 bases, with 10 bases between the two germline ends. CDR1 and CDR2 from the germline V gene are SGHRS and YFSETQ. This CDR3 has 14 residues.

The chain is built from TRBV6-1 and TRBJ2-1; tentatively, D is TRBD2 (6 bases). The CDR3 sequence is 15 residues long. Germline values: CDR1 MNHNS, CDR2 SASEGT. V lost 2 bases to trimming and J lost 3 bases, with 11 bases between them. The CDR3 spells CASSEPGLGYNEQFF. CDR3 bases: TGTGCCAGCAGTGAACCGGGACTGGGCTACAATGAGCAGTTCTTC.

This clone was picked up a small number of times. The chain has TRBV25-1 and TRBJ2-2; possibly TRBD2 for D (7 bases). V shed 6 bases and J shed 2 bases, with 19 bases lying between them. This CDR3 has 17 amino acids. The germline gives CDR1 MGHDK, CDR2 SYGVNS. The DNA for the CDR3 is TGTGCCAGCAGCCCTCCGGGGGGACAAAGAAACACCGGGGAGCTGTTTTTT. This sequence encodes CASSPPGGQRNTGELFF.